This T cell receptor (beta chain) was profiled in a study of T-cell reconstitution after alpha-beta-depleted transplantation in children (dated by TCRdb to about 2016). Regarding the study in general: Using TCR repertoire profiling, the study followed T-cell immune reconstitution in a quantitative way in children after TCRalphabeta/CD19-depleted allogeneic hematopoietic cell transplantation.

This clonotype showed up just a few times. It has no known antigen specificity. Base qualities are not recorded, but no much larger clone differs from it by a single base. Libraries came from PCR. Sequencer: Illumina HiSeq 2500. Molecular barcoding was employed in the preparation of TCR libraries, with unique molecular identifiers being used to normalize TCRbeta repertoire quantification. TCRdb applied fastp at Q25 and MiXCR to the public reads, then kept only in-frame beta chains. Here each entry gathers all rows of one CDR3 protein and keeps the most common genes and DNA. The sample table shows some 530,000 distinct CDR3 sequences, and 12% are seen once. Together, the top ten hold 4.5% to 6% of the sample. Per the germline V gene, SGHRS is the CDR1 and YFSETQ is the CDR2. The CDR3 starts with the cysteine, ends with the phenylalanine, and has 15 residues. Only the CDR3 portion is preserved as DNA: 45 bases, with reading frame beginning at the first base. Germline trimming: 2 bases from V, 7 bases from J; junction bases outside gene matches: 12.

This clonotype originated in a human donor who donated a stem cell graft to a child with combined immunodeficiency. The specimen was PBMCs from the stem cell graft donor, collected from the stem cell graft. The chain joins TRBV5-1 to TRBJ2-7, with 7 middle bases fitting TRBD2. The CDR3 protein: CASSFLGGGPEEQYF. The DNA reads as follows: TGCGCCAGCAGCTTCTTGGGGGGAGGGCCGGAGGAGCAGTACTTC.